These 24 T cell receptor beta chains originate from one sample sequenced in a study of cytomegalovirus exposure and HLA in healthy donors. This PCR relied on a set of 60 Vbeta primers and 13 Jbeta primers. Clones were read by immunoSEQ multiplex PCR, and TCRdb kept only the in-frame ones, dropping some. In the table there are tens of thousands of clones, 75% to 85% of which are singletons. The sample taken for sequencing was PBMCs. The receptors here all came from a man aged 50-60 years in good health and CMV-seropositive.

This chain uses TRBV9 with TRBJ2-1; a possible D gene is TRBD1 (6 bases). The germline CDR1 and CDR2 sequences are SGDLS and YYNGEE. V was clipped by 2 bases and J by 12 bases, with 18 bases between them. The CDR3 covers 14 residues. The CDR3 reads CASSVDLALGGQFF. For the CDR3, the DNA is TGTGCCAGCAGCGTCGACCTGGCTCTAGGGGGGCAGTTCTTC.

This clone showed up just a few times. This chain joins TRBV7-9 and TRBJ2-3; 9 bases fit TRBD2. The germline V gene encodes CDR1 SEHNR and CDR2 FQNEAQ (reference sequence). The CDR3 runs to 15 residues. The V and J ends lost 7 bases and 4 bases, in that order; junction bases with no gene match: 9. The CDR3 sequence is CASTIAGAGADTQYF. CDR3 in DNA: TGTGCCAGCACCATAGCGGGGGCGGGAGCAGATACGCAGTATTTT.

This rearrangement joins TRBV7-3 to TRBJ2-6; TRBD1 matches 7 bases. This CDR3 contains 15 residues. Germline assignment: CDR1 SGHTA and CDR2 FQGTGA. J gave up 4 bases and V 5 bases, and 5 bases lay outside the gene matches. CDR3 sequence: CASSRQGAGANVLTF. The CDR3 DNA reads TGTGCCAGCAGCAGACAGGGTGCGGGGGCCAACGTCCTGACTTTC.

The chain links TRBV15 to TRBJ2-5; the D gene is possibly TRBD2 (6 bases). In germline, CDR1 is LNHNV, CDR2 YYDKDF (reference sequence). This CDR3 region has 15 residues. Trimming left V 6 bases short and J 5 bases short, with 19 bases between. DNA of the CDR3: TGTGCCACCAGTTTACAGCGGGCGCCTGCGGAGACCCAGTACTTC. It encodes CATSLQRAPAETQYF.

The chain links TRBV27 to TRBJ2-1, with a weak D call TRBD1 (5 bases). The CDR3 covers 15 residues. Germline assignment: CDR1 MNHEY and CDR2 SMNVEV (reference sequence). Trimming cost V 4 bases and J 8 bases, with 18 bases left between them. As DNA, the CDR3 is TGTGCCAGCAGTTCGCTGACAGAGAGACGATATGAGCAGTTCTTC. It translates to CASSSLTERRYEQFF.

This clone was seen only a few times. CDR3 sequence (DNA): TGTGCCAGCAAGGGGGGTAACAGGGGTGGCTACACCTTC. It codes for CASKGGNRGGYTF. The gene calls are TRBV6-6 and TRBJ1-2; the match to TRBD1 covers 7 bases. This CDR3 comprises 13 residues. Trimming took 7 bases from V and 7 from J; bases not matched to a gene: 9. Germline CDR1 reads MNHNY; CDR2 reads SVGAGI (reference sequence).

The chain carries TRBV5-4 and TRBJ1-6, with 7 bases matching TRBD1. There are 15 residues in the CDR3. Germline V gene data show CDR1 as SGHNT and CDR2 as YYREEE (reference sequence). V shed 4 bases, J shed 5 bases, and the junction held 6 bases outside the gene matches. The chain's CDR3 is CASSLGTVDNSPLHF. CDR3 coding DNA: TGTGCCAGCAGCCTGGGGACAGTTGATAATTCACCCCTCCACTTT.

This sequence joins TRBV2 and TRBJ2-1; D may be TRBD1 (5 bases). From germline, CDR1 is SNHLY and CDR2 FYNNEI. CDR3 length equals 13 residues. The CDR3 spells CAHRQPLYNEQFF. The CDR3 DNA reads TGTGCACATCGACAGCCCCTCTACAATGAGCAGTTCTTC.

V gene TRBV5-4 combines with J gene TRBJ2-5; 8 bases are shared with TRBD2. Germline V CDR1 and CDR2: SGHNT, YYREEE (reference sequence). This CDR3 region has 14 residues. V lost 3 bases and J lost 2; bases outside the gene matches: 3. Here the CDR3 DNA reads TGTGCCAGCAGCTGGGGACTAGGACAAGAGACCCAGTACTTC. It encodes CASSWGLGQETQYF.

The rearrangement joins TRBV11-2 to TRBJ2-2; 8 bases are a match to TRBD1. Germline CDR1 reads SGHAT; CDR2 reads FQNNGV. Germline trimming cut 6 bases from V and 6 bases from J; bases unmatched to any gene: 12. This CDR3 contains 16 residues. As DNA, the CDR3 is TGTGCCAGCAGGAGAGCGGCAGGGGGCTTGGCCGGGGAGCTGTTTTTT. This sequence encodes CASRRAAGGLAGELFF.

The chain carries TRBV27 and TRBJ2-1; D unclear. Germline CDR1 MNHEY, CDR2 SMNVEV (reference sequence). V dropped 4 bases and J dropped 6 bases, with 4 bases sitting between them. This CDR3 has 11 amino acids. The CDR3 DNA reads TGTGCCAGCAGTTCGAGCAATGAGCAGTTCTTC. Residues: CASSSSNEQFF.

This clone was observed a single time. V is TRBV5-1 and J is TRBJ2-3; no firm D call. Germline CDR1 SGHRS, CDR2 YFSETQ. The V and J ends lost 0 bases and 3 bases respectively, with 5 bases between them. The CDR3 loop spans 13 amino acids. The CDR3 here is CASSLGATDTQYF. The DNA for the CDR3 is TGCGCCAGCAGCTTGGGGGCGACAGATACGCAGTATTTT.

This rearrangement joins TRBV15 to TRBJ2-3, with 10 bases identical to TRBD2. V was clipped by 4 bases and J by 0 bases; unmatched bases: 4. CDR1 and CDR2 from the germline V gene are LNHNV and YYDKDF (reference sequence). The CDR3 covers 16 residues. Here the CDR3 reads CATSTLLAGSTDTQYF. The CDR3 DNA reads TGTGCCACCAGCACGCTACTAGCGGGGAGCACAGATACGCAGTATTTT. The full variable domain, completed using reference TRBV15 and TRBJ2-3, is DAMVIQNPRYQVTQFGKPVTLSCSQTLNHNVMYWYQQKSSQAPKLLFHYYDKDFNNEADTPDNFQSRRPNTSFCFLDIRSPGLGDTAMYLCATSTLLAGSTDTQYFGPGTRLTVL.

The rearrangement links TRBV2 to TRBJ2-1; D remains ambiguous. The CDR3 sequence is 15 residues long. Per the germline V gene, CDR1 is SNHLY and CDR2 is FYNNEI. The germline V and J ends were trimmed by 4 bases and 5 bases, with 15 bases remaining between them. The CDR3 DNA follows: TGTGCCAGCAGTGGAGAAAACCTACGAAACAATGAGCAGTTCTTC. It is translated as CASSGENLRNNEQFF.

CDR3 in amino acids: CASSARGGHRGLPSTGELFF. The CDR3 coding sequence is TGTGCCAGCAGTGCCCGTGGTGGGCACAGGGGGCTTCCGAGCACCGGGGAGCTGTTTTTT. J is TRBJ2-2 and V is TRBV2; TRBD1 matches at 9 bases. The CDR3 covers 20 residues. Trimming removed 4 bases from V and 4 bases from J; junction bases left unmatched: 19. Germline CDR1 is SNHLY and CDR2 is FYNNEI.

The V gene is TRBV6-1, the J gene TRBJ1-3, with a possible D match to TRBD1 (6 bases). CDR3 length: 12 amino acids. V lost 8 bases and J lost 4, with 9 bases in between. Germline lookup yields CDR1 MNHNS and CDR2 SASEGT. The CDR3 spells CASSQGGNTIYF. CDR3 bases: TGTGCCAGCTCTCAGGGGGGAAACACCATATATTTT.

The chain uses TRBV28 and TRBJ2-1, with 9 positions matching TRBD1. Trimming cost V 5 bases and J 4 bases; bases outside gene matches: 12. Germline values: CDR1 MDHEN, CDR2 SYDVKM. The CDR3 is 17 residues long. Here the CDR3 DNA reads TGTGCCAGCAGTCTATTGGACGGGACAGGGTTGTACAATGAGCAGTTCTTC. It translates to CASSLLDGTGLYNEQFF.

The V call is TRBV19, the J call TRBJ2-7; 12 bases fit TRBD2. The CDR3 contains 17 residues. Germline V gene sequence: CDR1 LNHDA, CDR2 SQIVND (reference sequence). The ends lost 4 bases at V and 6 bases at J; junction bases unmatched: 13. The CDR3 DNA is TGTGCCAGTAGTACCAACCTACGACTAGCGGGAGACGGCGAGCAGTACTTC. Translating it yields CASSTNLRLAGDGEQYF.

The genes are TRBV2 and TRBJ2-1; TRBD2 matches at 11 bases. The CDR3 totals 14 residues. V was clipped by 6 bases and J by 6 bases; unmatched bases: 4. The germline gives CDR1 SNHLY, CDR2 FYNNEI. The CDR3, as DNA: TGTGCCAGCAGGATACTAGCGGGGGCCAATGAGCAGTTCTTC. Its protein product is CASRILAGANEQFF.

About this clone: The junction departs from the called germline gene at one end, perhaps through a read error. The chain couples TRBV9 to TRBJ1-3, with 7 nucleotides matching TRBD1. Germline V CDR1 and CDR2: SGDLS, YYNGEE. The CDR3 contains 15 residues. The CDR3 nucleotides are TGTGCCAGCAGCGGACAGGGCGTCTCTGGAAACGCCATATATTTT. Encoded protein: CASSGQGVSGNAIYF.

The V gene is TRBV6-1, the J gene TRBJ1-2, with 8 bases that match TRBD1. Germline V gives CDR1 MNHNS, CDR2 SASEGT. The CDR3 extends over 14 amino acids. V trimming: 5 bases; J trimming: 2 bases; junction bases outside the gene matches: 4. DNA of the CDR3: TGTGCCAGCAGTTTGGGACAGGCGAACTATGGCTACACCTTC. Translating gives CASSLGQANYGYTF.

The rearrangement links TRBV6-6 to TRBJ2-7, with 9 nucleotides matching TRBD1. The CDR3 contains 15 residues. The germline V gene encodes CDR1 MNHNY and CDR2 SVGAGI (reference sequence). V was clipped by 6 bases and J by 2 bases; unmatched bases: 8. The DNA for the CDR3 is TGTGCCAGCAGCCCGAGGGGGACAGGGACCTACGAGCAGTACTTC. Its protein product is CASSPRGTGTYEQYF.

V gene TRBV6-5 combines with J gene TRBJ1-1; D call uncertain. The germline CDR1 and CDR2 sequences are MNHEY and SVGAGI. Trimming stripped 5 bases from V and 2 bases from J, with 12 bases between. The CDR3 sequence is 14 residues long. CDR3 in amino acids: CASSKWTGNTEAFF. In DNA, the CDR3 is TGTGCCAGCAGTAAATGGACGGGAAACACTGAAGCTTTCTTT.

The chain combines TRBV29-1 with TRBJ2-5; TRBD1 is a possible D gene (6 bases). V lost 6 bases and J lost 1, with 12 bases in between. The CDR3 spans 13 residues. Germline CDR1 SQVTM, CDR2 ANQGSEA. The CDR3 DNA sequence: TGCAGCGTGGGTGGGGACATCCAAGAGACCCAGTACTTC. Amino acids: CSVGGDIQETQYF.